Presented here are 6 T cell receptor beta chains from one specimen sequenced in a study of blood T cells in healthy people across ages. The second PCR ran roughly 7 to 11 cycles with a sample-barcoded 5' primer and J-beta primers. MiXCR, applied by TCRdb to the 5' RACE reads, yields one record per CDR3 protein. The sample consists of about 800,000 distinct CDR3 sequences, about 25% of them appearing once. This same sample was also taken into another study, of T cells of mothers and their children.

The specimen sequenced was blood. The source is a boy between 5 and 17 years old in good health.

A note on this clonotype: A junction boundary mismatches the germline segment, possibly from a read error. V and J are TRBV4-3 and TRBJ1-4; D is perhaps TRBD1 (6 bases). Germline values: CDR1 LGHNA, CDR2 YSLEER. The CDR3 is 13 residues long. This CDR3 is CASRDRPNEKLLF. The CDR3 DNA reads TGCGCCAGCAGGGACAGACCTAATGAAAAACTGCTTTTT.

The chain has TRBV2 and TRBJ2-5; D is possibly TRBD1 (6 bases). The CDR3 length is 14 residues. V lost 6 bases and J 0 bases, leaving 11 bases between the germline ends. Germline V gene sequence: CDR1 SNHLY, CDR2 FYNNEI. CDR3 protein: CASRDSQYQETQYF. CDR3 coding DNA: TGTGCCAGCAGGGACAGTCAGTACCAAGAGACCCAGTACTTC.

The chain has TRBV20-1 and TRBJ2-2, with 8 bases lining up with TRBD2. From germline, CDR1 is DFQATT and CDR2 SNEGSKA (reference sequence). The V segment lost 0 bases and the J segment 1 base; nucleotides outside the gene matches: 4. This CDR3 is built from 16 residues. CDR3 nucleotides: TGCAGTGCTAGAGATCCCACTAGCGGGAACACCGGGGAGCTGTTTTTT. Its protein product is CSARDPTSGNTGELFF.

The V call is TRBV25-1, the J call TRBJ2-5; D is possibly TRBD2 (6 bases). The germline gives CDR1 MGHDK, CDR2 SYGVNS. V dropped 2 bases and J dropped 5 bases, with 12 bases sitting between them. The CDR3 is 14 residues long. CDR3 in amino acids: CASSEGSGRETQYF. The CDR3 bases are TGTGCCAGCAGTGAAGGTTCGGGGAGGGAGACCCAGTACTTC.

CDR3 sequence reads: CSAKGSYEQYF. For the CDR3, the DNA is TGCAGTGCTAAAGGTTCCTACGAGCAGTACTTC. The J gene is TRBJ2-7, the V gene TRBV20-1; the D is unclear. CDR1 is DFQATT, CDR2 SNEGSKA, per germline (reference sequence). V dropped 4 bases and J dropped 1 base, with 5 bases sitting between them. The CDR3 extends over 11 amino acids.

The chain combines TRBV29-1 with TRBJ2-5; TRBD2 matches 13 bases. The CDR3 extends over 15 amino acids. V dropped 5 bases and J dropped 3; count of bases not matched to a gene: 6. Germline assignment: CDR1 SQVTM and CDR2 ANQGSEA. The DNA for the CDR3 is TGCAGCGTTCAACGGACTAGCGGGGGCAAAGAGACCCAGTACTTC. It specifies CSVQRTSGGKETQYF. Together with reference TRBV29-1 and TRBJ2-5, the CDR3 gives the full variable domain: SAVISQKPSRDICQRGTSLTIQCQVDSQVTMMFWYRQQPGQSLTLIATANQGSEATYESGFVIDKFPISRPNLTFSTLTVSNMSPEDSSIYLCSVQRTSGGKETQYFGPGTRLLVL.